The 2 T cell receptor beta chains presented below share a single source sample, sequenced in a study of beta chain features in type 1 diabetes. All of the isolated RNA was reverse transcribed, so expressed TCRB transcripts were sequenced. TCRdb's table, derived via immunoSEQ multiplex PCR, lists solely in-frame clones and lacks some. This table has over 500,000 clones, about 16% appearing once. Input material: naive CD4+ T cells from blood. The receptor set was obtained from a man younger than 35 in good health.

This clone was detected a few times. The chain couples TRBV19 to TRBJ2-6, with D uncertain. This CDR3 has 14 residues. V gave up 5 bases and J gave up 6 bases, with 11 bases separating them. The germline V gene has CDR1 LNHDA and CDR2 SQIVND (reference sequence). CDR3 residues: CASSLLLKANVLTF. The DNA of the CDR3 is TGTGCCAGTAGTCTCCTTCTGAAGGCCAACGTCCTGACTTTC.

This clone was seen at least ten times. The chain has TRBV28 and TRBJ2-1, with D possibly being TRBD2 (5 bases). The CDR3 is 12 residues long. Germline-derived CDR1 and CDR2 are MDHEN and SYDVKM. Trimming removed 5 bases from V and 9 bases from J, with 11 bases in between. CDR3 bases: TGTGCCAGCAGTCTGCGGACTTCTGAGCAGTTCTTC. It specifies CASSLRTSEQFF.